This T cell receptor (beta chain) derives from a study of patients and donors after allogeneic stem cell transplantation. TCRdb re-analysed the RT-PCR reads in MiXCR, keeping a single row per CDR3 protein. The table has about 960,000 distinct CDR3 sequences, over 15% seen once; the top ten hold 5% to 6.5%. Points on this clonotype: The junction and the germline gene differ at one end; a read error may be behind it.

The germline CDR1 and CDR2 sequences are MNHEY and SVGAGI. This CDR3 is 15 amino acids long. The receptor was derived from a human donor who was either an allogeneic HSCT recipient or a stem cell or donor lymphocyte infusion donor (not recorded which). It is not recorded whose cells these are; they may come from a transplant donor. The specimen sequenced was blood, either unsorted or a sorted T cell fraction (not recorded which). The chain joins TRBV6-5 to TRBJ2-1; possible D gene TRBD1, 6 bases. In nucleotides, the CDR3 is TGTGCCAGCAGTTTACGGGACAACTCCTTCAATGAGCAGTTCTTC. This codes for CASSLRDNSFNEQFF.